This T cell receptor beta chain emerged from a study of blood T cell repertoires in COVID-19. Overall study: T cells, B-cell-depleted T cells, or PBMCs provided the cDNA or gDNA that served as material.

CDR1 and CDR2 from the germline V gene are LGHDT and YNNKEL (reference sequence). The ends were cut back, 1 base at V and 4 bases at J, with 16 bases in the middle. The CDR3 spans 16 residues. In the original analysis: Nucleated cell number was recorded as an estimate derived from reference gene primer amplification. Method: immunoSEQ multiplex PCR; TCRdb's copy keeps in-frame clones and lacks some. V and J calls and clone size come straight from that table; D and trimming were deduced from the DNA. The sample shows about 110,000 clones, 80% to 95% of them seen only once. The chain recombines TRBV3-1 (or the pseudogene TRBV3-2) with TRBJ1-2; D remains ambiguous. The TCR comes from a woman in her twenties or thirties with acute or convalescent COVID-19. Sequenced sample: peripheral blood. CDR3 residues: CASSQGRAGGAYGYTF. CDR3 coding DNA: TGTGCCAGCAGCCAAGGTAGGGCAGGAGGTGCCTATGGCTACACCTTC.